What follows are 15 T cell receptor beta chains derived from one specimen sequenced in a study of STAT3 mutations in large granular lymphocyte leukemia. Clones were read by immunoSEQ multiplex PCR, and TCRdb kept only the in-frame ones, dropping some. The sample has several thousand clones, approximately 82% seen once. General observations from the study: In T-cell large granular lymphocyte leukemia, about half of patients showed multiple immunodominant subclonotypes.

Antigen specificity for these receptors is unknown. The sequenced sample consisted of peripheral blood mononuclear cells. These receptors were collected from a man in his forties or fifties with T-cell large granular lymphocyte leukemia. Some clones in this sample may be carry-over from other donors' samples.

This clone was detected only a few times. The chain has TRBV7-9 and TRBJ2-7, with a possible D match to TRBD1 (5 bases). CDR1 is SEHNR and CDR2 is FQNEAQ in the germline V gene (reference sequence). V lost 10 bases, J lost 1 base, and 11 bases lay in between. The CDR3 is 12 amino acids. The CDR3 DNA reads as TGTGCCACCGTCAAGGGGTCCTACGAGCAGTACTTC. Its translation: CATVKGSYEQYF.

The chain is built from TRBV27 and TRBJ1-6; 8 bases agree with TRBD1. Trimming took 8 bases from V and 11 from J; bases not matched to a gene: 5. Per the germline V gene, CDR1 is MNHEY and CDR2 is SMNVEV (reference sequence). This CDR3 is built from 12 residues. Here the CDR3 DNA reads TGTGCCAGCGGGACAGGCGTGGCACCCCTCCACTTT. It encodes CASGTGVAPLHF.

The chain employs TRBV11-2 and TRBJ1-5, with TRBD1 as a possible D gene (6 bases). The CDR3 contains 12 residues. Germline V lookup: CDR1 SGHAT, CDR2 FQNNGV. V was clipped by 5 bases and J by 6 bases, with 8 bases between them. CDR3 DNA sequence: TGTGCCAGCAGCAAGGGGGGTCAGCCCCAGCATTTT. Amino acid sequence: CASSKGGQPQHF.

The chain couples TRBV7-9 to TRBJ2-7; D unresolved. The CDR3 contains 13 residues. With 5 bases removed from V and 2 bases from J, the gap between germline ends came to 10 bases. Germline V gene sequence: CDR1 SEHNR, CDR2 FQNEAQ (reference sequence). CDR3 protein: CASSRPTTYEQYF. The CDR3 DNA reads TGTGCCAGCAGCCGTCCTACCACCTACGAGCAGTACTTC.

Of note for this clone: Other DNA sequences in this sample translate to the same CDR3. The V gene is TRBV2, the J gene TRBJ1-1; D is unresolved. CDR3 length: 13 residues. Germline V CDR1 and CDR2: SNHLY, FYNNEI. Trimming took off 4 bases at V and 1 base at J, with 7 bases between the two ends. This chain's CDR3 is CASSGQGNTEAFF. CDR3 sequence (DNA): TGTGCCAGCAGTGGCCAAGGGAACACTGAAGCTTTCTTT.

The chain recombines TRBV27 with TRBJ1-6; no definite D call. The V gene's germline CDR1 is MNHEY and CDR2 SMNVEV (reference sequence). V was clipped by 4 bases and J by 10 bases, with 11 bases between them. CDR3 length equals 13 residues. CDR3 DNA: TGTGCCAGCAGTTCGGAACGTGGGTCACCCCTCCACTTT. Its translation is CASSSERGSPLHF.

This clone has more than one count but fewer than ten. The chain is built from TRBV7-9 and TRBJ2-7; TRBD1 aligns across 9 bases. The CDR3 is 14 residues long. Germline trimming cut 1 base from V and 4 bases from J; bases unmatched to any gene: 2. Germline CDR1 SEHNR, CDR2 FQNEAQ (reference sequence). CDR3 sequence reads: CASSLDRGRYEQYF. The CDR3, as DNA: TGTGCCAGCAGCTTAGACAGGGGGCGATACGAGCAGTACTTC. The full variable domain, its missing parts supplied by reference TRBV7-9 and TRBJ2-7, is DTGVSQNPRHKITKRGQNVTFRCDPISEHNRLYWYRQTLGQGPEFLTYFQNEAQLEKSRLLSDRFSAERPKGSFSTLEIQRTEQGDSAMYLCASSLDRGRYEQYFGPGTRLTVT.

The V call is TRBV18, the J call TRBJ1-6; TRBD1 matches 8 bases. J gave up 6 bases and V 3 bases, and 10 bases lay outside the gene matches. Germline V lookup: CDR1 KGHSH, CDR2 LQKENI. The CDR3 is 17 amino acids. In DNA, the CDR3 is TGTGCCAGCTCACCGCCGGCAGGACAGGGAGGTAATTCACCCCTCCACTTT. It yields the protein CASSPPAGQGGNSPLHF. The full variable domain, with the rest looked up from reference TRBV18 and TRBJ1-6, is NAGVMQNPRHLVRRRGQEARLRCSPMKGHSHVYWYRQLPEEGLKFMVYLQKENIIDESGMPKERFSAEFPKEGPSILRIQQVVRGDSAAYFCASSPPAGQGGNSPLHFGNGTRLTVT.

This chain joins TRBV30 and TRBJ2-5; D call uncertain. Germline CDR1 and CDR2: GTSNPN and SVGIG (reference sequence). The length of the CDR3 is 14 residues. V was trimmed by 1 base and J by 7 bases, leaving 16 bases between them. CDR3 sequence reads: CAWSGRVLGGTQYF. CDR3 bases: TGTGCCTGGAGTGGAAGGGTCCTTGGCGGGACCCAGTACTTC.

The chain uses TRBV21-1 and TRBJ1-2. TRBV21-1 is termed a pseudogene. CDR3 length equals 12 residues. This CDR3 reads CASSRGKYGYTF. Written as DNA, the CDR3 is TGTGCCAGCAGCAGGGGTAAGTATGGCTACACCTTC.

The sample holds a few counts of this clone. V is TRBV11-2 and J is TRBJ1-5; TRBD1 matches 7 bases. The CDR3 spans 16 residues. V dropped 5 bases and J dropped 5; count of bases not matched to a gene: 12. From germline, CDR1 is SGHAT and CDR2 FQNNGV. The CDR3 is CASSGKQQGIDQPQHF. CDR3 coding DNA: TGTGCCAGCAGCGGCAAACAACAGGGGATTGATCAGCCCCAGCATTTT.

This CDR3 is CASSSQGLGNSPLHF. CDR3 DNA sequence: TGTGCCAGCAGCTCACAGGGATTGGGGAATTCACCCCTCCACTTT. The chain joins TRBV5-6 to TRBJ1-6; D might be TRBD1 (6 bases). Germline V CDR1 and CDR2: SGHDT, YYEEEE. This CDR3 has 15 residues. V lost 3 bases and J lost 7, with 14 bases in between. The whole variable domain, filled in from reference TRBV5-6 and TRBJ1-6, reads DAGVTQSPTHLIKTRGQQVTLRCSPKSGHDTVSWYQQALGQGPQFIFQYYEEEERQRGNFPDRFSGHQFPNYSSELNVNALLLGDSALYLCASSSQGLGNSPLHFGNGTRLTVT.

The genes are TRBV5-4 and TRBJ1-2; no clear D. The V end lost 1 base, the J end lost 7 bases, and 23 bases lay between the germline ends. Germline loops: CDR1 SGHNT, CDR2 YYREEE (reference sequence). The CDR3 has 17 residues. CDR3 bases: TGTGCCAGCAGCTTGTCGTCGGGTCCGGTTAAGTTTAGTGGCTACACCTTC. It codes for CASSLSSGPVKFSGYTF. The whole variable domain, filled in from reference TRBV5-4 and TRBJ1-2, reads ETGVTQSPTHLIKTRGQQVTLRCSSQSGHNTVSWYQQALGQGPQFIFQYYREEENGRGNFPPRFSGLQFPNYSSELNVNALELDDSALYLCASSLSSGPVKFSGYTFGSGTRLTVV.

CDR3 nucleotides: TGTGCCTGGAGTAGCGGACGGTGGGCTTTCTTT. This translates into CAWSSGRWAFF. This rearrangement joins TRBV30 to TRBJ1-1; D unclear. Germline lookup yields CDR1 GTSNPN and CDR2 SVGIG (reference sequence). V was trimmed by 2 bases and J by 11 bases, leaving 12 bases between them. This CDR3 is built from 11 residues.

This clone showed up just a few times. The chain combines TRBV6-5 with TRBJ2-7, with D possibly being TRBD1 (5 bases). This CDR3 spans 12 amino acids. CDR1 is MNHEY, CDR2 SVGAGI, per germline. The V end lost 10 bases, the J end lost 6 bases, and 16 bases lay between the germline ends. CDR3 loop: CAITGAVGEQYF. CDR3 bases: TGTGCCATCACTGGGGCCGTGGGCGAGCAGTACTTC.